Listed below are T cell receptor beta chains from one sample, sequenced in a study of human T cells and chemical hapten exposure. TCRdb ran MiXCR on the RACE reads and lists one entry per CDR3 protein. This sample has some 400,000 distinct CDR3 sequences, with roughly 5% found just once. The sequenced sample was whole blood, obtained in connection with sensitization to the hapten diphenylcyclopropenone (DPC). The receptors derive from a woman between 50 and 59 years old with alopecia areata. Some clones in this sample may be carry-over from other donors' samples. The CDR3 runs from the conserved cysteine through the conserved F or W. D genes are given only for firm matches. Size tells how often a clone was seen (once, few, many) or the class of an expanded clone, and some rows leave it out.

cdr3_aa cdr3_nt j_call d_call clone_size v_call
CASGATGIGSPLHF TGTGCCAGCGGAGCCACAGGGATCGGTTCACCCCTCCACTTT TRBJ1-6 NA many TRBV6-1
CSVKGGEASYNEQFF TGCAGCGTTAAAGGAGGGGAGGCCTCCTACAATGAGCAGTTCTTC TRBJ2-1 NA many TRBV29-1
CSGTSGGVSYNEQFF TGCAGCGGGACTAGCGGGGGCGTCTCCTACAATGAGCAGTTCTTC TRBJ2-1 TRBD2 NA TRBV20-1
CASRRDSPSNQPQHF TGTGCCAGTAGGCGGGACAGCCCTAGCAATCAGCCCCAGCATTTT TRBJ1-5 TRBD1 many TRBV19
CSARTGGPNTEAFF TGCAGTGCCAGGACAGGGGGTCCGAACACTGAAGCTTTCTTT TRBJ1-1 TRBD1 NA TRBV20-1
CASSLRQGDQPQHF TGTGCCAGCAGCTTAAGGCAGGGAGACCAGCCCCAGCATTTT TRBJ1-5 NA many TRBV11-2
CASSSGTRRSEDTQYF TGTGCCAGCAGTTCCGGGACTAGACGATCGGAAGATACGCAGTATTTT TRBJ2-3 TRBD2 NA TRBV12-3/TRBV12-4
CAWSVRGRTNEQFF TGTGCCTGGAGTGTTCGTGGGAGAACCAATGAGCAGTTCTTC TRBJ2-1 NA many TRBV30
CASTPRRYTEAFF TGTGCCAGCACCCCCAGACGGTACACTGAAGCTTTCTTT TRBJ1-1 NA NA TRBV7-2
CASSPHAGTGGNQPQHF TGTGCCAGCAGCCCCCATGCGGGGACAGGGGGGAATCAGCCCCAGCATTTT TRBJ1-5 TRBD1 NA TRBV28
CASSLIQVYNEQFF TGTGCCAGCAGTCTAATACAGGTCTACAATGAGCAGTTCTTC TRBJ2-1 NA many TRBV6-2/TRBV6-3
CASSASRESNQPQHF TGTGCCAGCAGCGCATCCAGGGAAAGCAATCAGCCCCAGCATTTT TRBJ1-5 NA many TRBV13
CAISKPLGSADNEQFF TGTGCCATCAGTAAGCCCCTCGGTAGCGCTGACAATGAGCAGTTCTTC TRBJ2-1 NA NA TRBV10-3
CASSPESPGNTEAFF TGTGCCAGCAGCCCGGAGTCCCCAGGAAACACTGAAGCTTTCTTT TRBJ1-1 NA few TRBV5-4
CASSEEWTGIETQYF TGTGCCAGCAGTGAAGAGTGGACAGGGATAGAGACCCAGTACTTC TRBJ2-5 TRBD1 few TRBV6-1
CASSLVGFTEAFF TGTGCCAGCAGCTTGGTAGGTTTCACTGAAGCTTTCTTT TRBJ1-1 NA few TRBV5-6
CASSLTEQFF TGTGCCAGCAGTCTCACTGAGCAGTTCTTC TRBJ2-1 NA many TRBV2
CSVDGGPSGELFF TGCAGCGTTGATGGGGGCCCCTCCGGGGAGCTGTTTTTT TRBJ2-2 NA many TRBV29-1
CASSVGDSTPPTDTQYF TGTGCCAGCAGCGTAGGGGACTCCACCCCCCCCACAGATACGCAGTATTTT TRBJ2-3 NA few TRBV9
CASRLATGVETTYNEQFF TGTGCAAGTCGCTTAGCGACAGGTGTGGAGACTACCTACAATGAGCAGTTCTTC TRBJ2-1 NA few TRBV12-2
CASSPAGVQETQYF TGTGCCAGCAGCCCAGCGGGGGTCCAAGAGACCCAGTACTTC TRBJ2-5 TRBD2 many TRBV28
CSVVRQQNTEAFF TGCAGCGTTGTGCGACAGCAGAACACTGAAGCTTTCTTT TRBJ1-1 NA NA TRBV29-1
CASSPGTYYGYTF TGTGCCAGCTCACCAGGGACCTACTATGGCTACACCTTC TRBJ1-2 NA NA TRBV18
CASKGDSGTGELFF TGTGCCAGTAAAGGGGACTCGGGGACCGGGGAGCTGTTTTTT TRBJ2-2 NA NA TRBV19
CATSESEMGIQYF TGTGCCACCAGTGAGTCCGAGATGGGGATTCAGTACTTC TRBJ2-4 NA many TRBV24-1